A selection of T cell receptor beta chains follows, all from one sample in a study of cytomegalovirus exposure and HLA in healthy donors. Produced via immunoSEQ multiplex PCR; TCRdb's table is partial and in-frame only. The sample consists of 200,000 or so clones, roughly 80% of them appearing once. Sequenced sample: PBMCs. The source of these receptors is a man younger than 40 in good health and CMV-seronegative. Both conserved end residues are part of each CDR3.

V gene	J gene	CDR3 protein
TRBV4-1	TRBJ2-7	CASSPGTGGDEQYF
TRBV15	TRBJ2-3	CATSRSKDTQYF
TRBV4-2	TRBJ2-1	CASSQGRGSYNEQFF
TRBV7-3	TRBJ2-7	CASSEGTGEGYRQYF
TRBV19	TRBJ2-1	CASSIPRESHEQFF
TRBV7-2	TRBJ2-7	CASTLPPREQYF
TRBV7-9	TRBJ2-1	CASTAPEGATYNEQFF
TRBV5-3	TRBJ2-7	CARSPWTGEREQYF
TRBV13	TRBJ2-7	CASSLALALREQYF
TRBV18	TRBJ2-6	CASSPPGGTGANVLTF
TRBV6-5	TRBJ2-3	CASTELAGTTDTQYF
TRBV9	TRBJ2-1	CASSALAVAYNEQFF
TRBV14	TRBJ2-4	CASSPSPGQGNLYF
TRBV7-8	TRBJ1-2	CASRFPTRGGGYGYTF
TRBV6-6	TRBJ1-4	CASSPPTGTNEKLFF
TRBV28	NA	CASTPGTSYEQYF
TRBV10-3	TRBJ1-1	CAISAEGQAMNTEAFF
TRBV7-8	TRBJ2-1	CASSLGLAGSVDEQFF
TRBV28	TRBJ1-5	CASGLIGTAFSNQPQHF
TRBV28	TRBJ1-5	CASSRDIAPAGDQPQHF
TRBV18	TRBJ1-6	CASSPQTGNSPLHF
TRBV4-3	TRBJ1-1	CASSQEGGNTEAFF
TRBV6-6	TRBJ1-3	CASSGPGNTIYF
TRBV5-6	NA	CASSLTGSFYEQYF
TRBV6-5	TRBJ2-2	CASRTWNTGELFF
TRBV27	TRBJ1-4	CASSSTGQTNEKLFF
TRBV5-1	TRBJ2-7	CASMLTGGLKEQYF
TRBV29-1	TRBJ1-2	CSVEMRGPENYGYTF
TRBV4-1	TRBJ2-2	CASSQRGRTGELFF
TRBV6-1	TRBJ2-3	CASSEYSSSGTDTQYF
TRBV7-9	TRBJ2-5	CASSFPGRTGQETQYF
TRBV18	TRBJ1-5	CASSPGGNQPQHF
TRBV5-1	TRBJ2-3	CASSLGGVADTQYF
TRBV27	TRBJ1-2	CASRETGGAYGYTF
TRBV10-2	TRBJ1-1	CASSARTGGNTEAFF
TRBV7-9	TRBJ2-7	CASSLVDGNEQYF
TRBV27	TRBJ2-2	CASSPLRDTGELFF
TRBV4-1	TRBJ1-5	CASKGEGTTNQPQHF
TRBV7-9	TRBJ2-7	CASSQGQGAGNEQYF
TRBV7-2	TRBJ1-2	CASSLDRDIYGYTF
TRBV27	TRBJ1-3	CASSMTGGFSGNTIYF
TRBV13	TRBJ1-2	CASSPRTGDDDGYTF
TRBV13	TRBJ1-2	CASSPPGGFTTTF
TRBV7-9	TRBJ2-7	CASSQLFAGYEQYF
TRBV28	TRBJ1-3	CASGTRSGNTIYF
TRBV27	TRBJ2-2	CASSGQGAVTGELFF
TRBV5-1	TRBJ2-2	CASRTQGLGTGELFF
TRBV2	TRBJ2-7	CASRGGQYEQYF